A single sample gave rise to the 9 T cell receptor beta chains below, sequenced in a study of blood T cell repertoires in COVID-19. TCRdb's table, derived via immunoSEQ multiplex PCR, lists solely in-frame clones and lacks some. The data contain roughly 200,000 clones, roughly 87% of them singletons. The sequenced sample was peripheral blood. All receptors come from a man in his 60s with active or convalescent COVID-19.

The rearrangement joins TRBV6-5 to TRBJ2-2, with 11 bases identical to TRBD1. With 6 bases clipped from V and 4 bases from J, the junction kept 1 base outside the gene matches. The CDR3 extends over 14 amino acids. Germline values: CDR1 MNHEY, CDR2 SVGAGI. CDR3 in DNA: TGTGCCAGCAGGGGACAGGGGGTCACCGGGGAGCTGTTTTTT. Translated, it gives CASRGQGVTGELFF.

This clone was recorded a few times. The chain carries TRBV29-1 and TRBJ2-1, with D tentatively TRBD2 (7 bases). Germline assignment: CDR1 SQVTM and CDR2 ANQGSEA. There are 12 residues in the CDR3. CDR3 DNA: TGCACGGGGGGCCACACCTACAATGAGCAGTTCTTC. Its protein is CTGGHTYNEQFF.

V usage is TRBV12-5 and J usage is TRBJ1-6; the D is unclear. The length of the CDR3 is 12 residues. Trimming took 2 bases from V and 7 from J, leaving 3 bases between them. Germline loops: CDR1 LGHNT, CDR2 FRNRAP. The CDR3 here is CASGLQNSPLHF. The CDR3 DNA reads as TGTGCTAGTGGTTTGCAAAATTCACCCCTCCACTTT.

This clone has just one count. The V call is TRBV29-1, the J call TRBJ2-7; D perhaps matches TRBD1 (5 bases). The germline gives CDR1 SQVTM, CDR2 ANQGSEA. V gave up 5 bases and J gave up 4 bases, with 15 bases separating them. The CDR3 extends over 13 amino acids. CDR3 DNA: TGCAGCGTTTCAAGGGGCTCAAATTACGAGCAGTACTTC. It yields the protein CSVSRGSNYEQYF.

Written as DNA, the CDR3 is TGTGCCAGTTCGCAGGCAAGGACAGCTAACACTGAAGCTTTCTTT. This sequence encodes CASSQARTANTEAFF. The chain employs TRBV19 and TRBJ1-1; tentatively, D is TRBD1 (6 bases). There are 15 residues in the CDR3. Germline CDR1 is LNHDA and CDR2 is SQIVND (reference sequence). Trimming pared 8 bases from V and 2 bases from J, leaving 18 bases between.

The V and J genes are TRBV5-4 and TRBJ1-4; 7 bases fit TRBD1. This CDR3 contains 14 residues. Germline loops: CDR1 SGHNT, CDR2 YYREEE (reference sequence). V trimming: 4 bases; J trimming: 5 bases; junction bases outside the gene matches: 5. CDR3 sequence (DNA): TGTGCCAGCAGCCTGACAGGGTCAAATGAAAAACTGTTTTTT. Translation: CASSLTGSNEKLFF.

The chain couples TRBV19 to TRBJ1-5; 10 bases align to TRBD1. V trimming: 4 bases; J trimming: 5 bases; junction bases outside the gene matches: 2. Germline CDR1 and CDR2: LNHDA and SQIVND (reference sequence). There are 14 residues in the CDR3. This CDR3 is CASSTDRGYQPQHF. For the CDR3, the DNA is TGTGCCAGTAGTACGGACAGGGGGTATCAGCCCCAGCATTTT. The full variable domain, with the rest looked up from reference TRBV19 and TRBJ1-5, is DGGITQSPKYLFRKEGQNVTLSCEQNLNHDAMYWYRQDPGQGLRLIYYSQIVNDFQKGDIAEGYSVSREKKESFPLTVTSAQKNPTAFYLCASSTDRGYQPQHFGDGTRLSIL.

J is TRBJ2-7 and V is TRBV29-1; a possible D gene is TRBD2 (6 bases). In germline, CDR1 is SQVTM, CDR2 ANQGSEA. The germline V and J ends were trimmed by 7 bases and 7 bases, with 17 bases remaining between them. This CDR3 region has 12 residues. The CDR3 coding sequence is TGCAGCGCCTGGGACTTGCCGGGAGAGCAGTACTTC. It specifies CSAWDLPGEQYF.

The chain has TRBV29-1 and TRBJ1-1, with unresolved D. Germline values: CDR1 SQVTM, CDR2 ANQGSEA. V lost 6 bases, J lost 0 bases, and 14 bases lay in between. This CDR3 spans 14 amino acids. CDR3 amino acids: CSVRLYRLNTEAFF. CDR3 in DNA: TGCAGCGTCCGGTTGTACAGATTGAACACTGAAGCTTTCTTT. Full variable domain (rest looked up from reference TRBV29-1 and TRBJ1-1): SAVISQKPSRDICQRGTSLTIQCQVDSQVTMMFWYRQQPGQSLTLIATANQGSEATYESGFVIDKFPISRPNLTFSTLTVSNMSPEDSSIYLCSVRLYRLNTEAFFGQGTRLTVV.